These T cell receptor beta chains were read from a single sample in a study of blood T cell repertoires in COVID-19. Some clones are missing from TCRdb's copy, which holds only in-frame ones; the method was immunoSEQ multiplex PCR. This table holds 70,000 to 100,000 clones, around 90% found once. The sample comprised peripheral blood. The receptors originated from a woman aged 80 or over with active COVID-19. CDR3s include the opening cysteine and the closing phenylalanine or tryptophan. D genes are given only for firm matches. Expanded clones are given a class, and other clones once, few, many or no size at all.

CDR3aa	CDR3nt	v_gene	abundance	j_gene	d_gene
CASSLLVGGSGELFF	TGTGCCAGCAGCTTATTGGTGGGGGGGAGCGGGGAGCTGTTTTTT	TRBV7-8	-	TRBJ2-2	TRBD2
CASSRMTSGAVGADTQYF	TGTGCCAGCAGTCGAATGACTAGCGGGGCCGTAGGGGCAGATACGCAGTATTTT	TRBV3-1/TRBV3-2	-	TRBJ2-3	TRBD2
CATPRARKTEPYEQYF	TGTGCCACCCCCCGCGCGCGGAAAACGGAGCCCTACGAGCAGTACTTC	TRBV24-1	-	TRBJ2-7	-
CASRQSSTDTQYF	TGTGCCAGCCGACAGAGCAGCACAGATACGCAGTATTTT	TRBV19	once	TRBJ2-3	-
CASSSPYGYTF	TGTGCCAGCAGCTCCCCATATGGCTACACCTTC	TRBV3-1/TRBV3-2	-	TRBJ1-2	-
CASSYSSGLGAQYF	TGTGCCAGCAGTTATAGTAGCGGCTTAGGGGCCCAGTACTTC	TRBV6-2/TRBV6-3	-	TRBJ2-5	-
CASSPPNGRGTDTQYF	TGTGCCAGCTCACCACCGAATGGGAGGGGCACAGATACGCAGTATTTT	TRBV18	once	TRBJ2-3	TRBD2
CASQDRRGDTEAFF	TGTGCCAGCCAGGACAGGCGGGGAGACACTGAAGCTTTCTTT	TRBV28	-	TRBJ1-1	TRBD1
CASSLLSNEEKLFF	TGTGCCAGCAGCTTGTTGAGTAATGAGGAAAAACTGTTTTTT	TRBV7-9	-	TRBJ1-4	-
CAIQGTSQETQYF	TGTGCCATCCAGGGGACTAGCCAAGAGACCCAGTACTTC	TRBV10-3	-	TRBJ2-5	TRBD2
CADRHGLAEAFF	TGTGCCGACCGACACGGATTGGCTGAAGCTTTCTTT	TRBV30	-	TRBJ1-1	-
CASSTGAEDIQYF	TGTGCCAGCAGCACAGGGGCAGAGGACATTCAGTACTTC	TRBV5-5	-	TRBJ2-4	TRBD1
CASSYIRASGIHEQYF	TGTGCCAGCAGTTACATTCGGGCTAGCGGGATCCACGAGCAGTACTTC	TRBV6-5	-	TRBJ2-7	TRBD2
CASSLARGGTGELFF	TGTGCCAGCAGCTTAGCGCGGGGCGGCACCGGGGAGCTGTTTTTT	TRBV7-8	-	TRBJ2-2	-
CASSRDMAGNEQFF	TGCGCCAGCAGCCGAGACATGGCAGGCAATGAGCAGTTCTTC	TRBV4-3	-	TRBJ2-1	-
CASITAGRAGELFF	TGTGCCAGCATCACGGCGGGGCGGGCCGGGGAGCTGTTTTTT	TRBV13	-	TRBJ2-2	-
CASTPRTGLTGELFF	TGTGCCAGTACTCCTCGGACAGGGCTGACCGGGGAGCTGTTTTTT	TRBV19	-	TRBJ2-2	TRBD1
CSASSAGQGYNSPLHF	TGCAGTGCTAGTAGTGCAGGGCAGGGATATAATTCACCCCTCCACTTT	TRBV20-1	few	TRBJ1-6	-
CASSRGLAYISKGTQYF	TGTGCCAGCAGTAGAGGACTAGCATATATCTCCAAGGGGACCCAGTACTTC	TRBV6-2/TRBV6-3	-	TRBJ2-5	TRBD2
CASSEQGSFQPQHF	TGTGCCAGCAGCGAGCAGGGTTCATTTCAGCCCCAGCATTTT	TRBV11-2	-	TRBJ1-5	-
CASSPAGLGTDTQYF	TGTGCCAGCTCACCAGCAGGACTAGGCACAGATACGCAGTATTTT	TRBV18	-	TRBJ2-3	TRBD2
CASSERRPEGIYF	TGTGCCAGCAGTGAGCGACGGCCCGAAGGCATATATTTT	TRBV28	-	TRBJ1-3	-
CTSSQTGNTNQPQHF	TGCACCAGCAGCCAGACAGGGAATACCAATCAGCCCCAGCATTTT	TRBV1	-	TRBJ1-5	-
CASSSPQGGTIYF	TGTGCCAGCAGTTCACCTCAGGGGGGCACCATATATTTT	TRBV13	-	TRBJ1-3	TRBD1
CASSYPPTSGRGWETQYF	TGTGCCAGCAGTTATCCCCCGACTAGCGGGAGAGGGTGGGAGACCCAGTACTTC	TRBV28	-	TRBJ2-5	TRBD2
CASSLAGTSGPYEQYF	TGTGCCAGCAGCTTAGCGGGGACTAGCGGACCCTACGAGCAGTACTTC	TRBV7-2	few	TRBJ2-7	TRBD2
CASSLSPWGGSSYNEQFF	TGTGCCAGCAGTTTATCCCCCTGGGGGGGAAGCTCCTACAATGAGCAGTTCTTC	TRBV27	-	TRBJ2-1	TRBD2
CASSRGGQGGEKLFF	TGTGCCAGCAGCCGGGGGGGACAGGGCGGTGAAAAACTGTTTTTT	TRBV5-6	once	TRBJ1-4	TRBD1
CASSVVGLAGAVFSTDTQYF	TGTGCCAGCAGCGTAGTAGGACTAGCGGGAGCGGTATTCAGCACAGATACGCAGTATTTT	TRBV9	-	TRBJ2-3	TRBD2
CASSVGSTEPFSGNTIYF	TGTGCCAGCAGCGTAGGGTCTACAGAGCCTTTCTCTGGAAACACCATATATTTT	TRBV9	-	TRBJ1-3	-
CAWSDYGTHNYGYTF	TGTGCCTGGAGCGACTACGGGACTCATAACTATGGCTACACCTTC	TRBV30	-	TRBJ1-2	-
CASSYGHEGDEQFF	TGTGCCAGCAGCTACGGCCACGAGGGAGATGAGCAGTTCTTC	TRBV5-5	-	TRBJ2-1	-
CASSLLSPGLAGGLGEQYF	TGTGCCAGCTCACTACTCTCTCCGGGACTAGCGGGAGGGCTAGGGGAGCAGTACTTC	TRBV18	-	TRBJ2-7	TRBD2
CASGKGMNTEAFF	TGTGCCTCCGGGAAAGGTATGAACACTGAAGCTTTCTTT	TRBV12-3/TRBV12-4	-	TRBJ1-1	-
CASRSLAGWDEQYF	TGTGCCAGCAGGTCACTAGCGGGCTGGGACGAGCAGTACTTC	TRBV5-8	-	TRBJ2-7	TRBD2
CASSMGHSTDTQYF	TGTGCCAGTAGTATGGGACACAGCACAGATACGCAGTATTTT	TRBV19	-	TRBJ2-3	-
CASSLTSGRLDTQYF	TGTGCCAGCTCACTGACTAGCGGGAGATTGGATACGCAGTATTTT	TRBV18	-	TRBJ2-3	TRBD2
CASSQATLAGVYEQYF	TGCGCCAGCAGCCAAGCGACACTAGCGGGAGTCTACGAGCAGTACTTC	TRBV4-1	-	TRBJ2-7	TRBD2
CASTPVTGGRVGNQPQHF	TGTGCCAGCACCCCCGTAACAGGGGGAAGGGTTGGCAATCAGCCCCAGCATTTT	TRBV28	-	TRBJ1-5	TRBD1
CASSPNIQETQYF	TGTGCCAGCAGCCCAAACATACAAGAGACCCAGTACTTC	TRBV7-3	-	TRBJ2-5	-
CATSKEGQGNTEAFF	TGTGCCACCAGCAAAGAGGGACAGGGGAACACTGAAGCTTTCTTT	TRBV15	once	TRBJ1-1	TRBD1
CASRRTSGANEQFF	TGTGCCAGCCGGCGGACTAGCGGAGCCAATGAGCAGTTCTTC	TRBV2	-	TRBJ2-1	TRBD2
CASSSGTRNDEQYF	TGCGCCAGCAGCTCCGGGACACGGAATGACGAGCAGTACTTC	TRBV5-1	-	TRBJ2-7	-
CATAVGSSTDTQYF	TGTGCCACCGCCGTCGGGAGCAGCACAGATACGCAGTATTTT	TRBV24-1	-	TRBJ2-3	-
CASSFSPSWATDTQYF	TGTGCCAGCAGTTTTTCCCCCTCGTGGGCCACAGATACGCAGTATTTT	TRBV27	-	TRBJ2-3	-
CASSPGVNEQFF	TGCGCCAGCAGTCCGGGGGTCAATGAGCAGTTCTTC	TRBV5-1	-	TRBJ2-1	-
CASSLKSPYEQYF	TGTGCCAGCAGTTTAAAGAGTCCCTACGAGCAGTACTTC	TRBV28	once	TRBJ2-7	-
CAWSPQGNDEKLFF	TGTGCCTGGAGTCCCCAGGGCAATGATGAAAAACTGTTTTTT	TRBV30	-	TRBJ1-4	-
CASSHEHRTPLGQYF	TGTGCCAGCTCACACGAGCATAGGACACCTTTGGGGCAGTACTTC	TRBV18	few	TRBJ2-7	-
CASSLSRGALKYSGETQYF	TGTGCCAGCAGCTTGTCGCGGGGGGCGCTTAAGTATTCGGGAGAGACCCAGTACTTC	TRBV5-8	-	TRBJ2-5	TRBD2
CASSRAGTYNEQFF	TGTGCCAGCAGCCGGGCGGGGACTTACAATGAGCAGTTCTTC	TRBV5-4	-	TRBJ2-1	-
CASSPDALAGLDTQYF	TGCGCCAGCAGCCCGGATGCCCTAGCGGGATTAGATACGCAGTATTTT	TRBV5-1	once	TRBJ2-3	TRBD2
CASSLFNGQSSYEQYF	TGTGCCAGTAGCCTTTTTAATGGACAGAGCTCCTACGAGCAGTACTTC	TRBV19	-	TRBJ2-7	-
CATSGGQGGTNEKLFF	TGTGCCACCAGTGGCGGACAGGGAGGAACTAATGAAAAACTGTTTTTT	TRBV24-1	-	TRBJ1-4	TRBD1